This T cell receptor beta chain was captured by sequencing in a study of cytomegalovirus exposure and HLA in healthy donors. CDR3 size: 15 residues. The trim removed 5 bases at V and 2 bases at J, leaving 6 bases unmatched. Germline loops: CDR1 MNHEY, CDR2 SVGAGI. PCR amplification relied on 60 Vbeta primers (plus 13 Jbeta primers). Only in-frame clones appear in the TCRdb table, and some are missing; sequencing was by immunoSEQ multiplex PCR. The listing records 50,000 to 70,000 clones. The clonotype originates from a man aged 50 to 59 in good health and CMV-seropositive. The V call is TRBV6-5, the J call TRBJ2-7; 10 bases match TRBD1. Sequenced sample: PBMCs. Here the CDR3 DNA reads TGTGCCAGCAGTGGCCGGGACAGGGGTCCCTACGAGCAGTACTTC. It is translated as CASSGRDRGPYEQYF.